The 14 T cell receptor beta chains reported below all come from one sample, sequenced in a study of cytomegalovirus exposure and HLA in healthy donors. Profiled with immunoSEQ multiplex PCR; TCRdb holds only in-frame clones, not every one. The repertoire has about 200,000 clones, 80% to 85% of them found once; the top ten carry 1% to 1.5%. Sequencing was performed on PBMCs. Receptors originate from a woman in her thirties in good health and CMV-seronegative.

The CDR3 DNA is TGTGCCAGCAGCCCTTGGACAGGAGGTTACGGAAACACCATATATTTT. Amino acid sequence: CASSPWTGGYGNTIYF. The chain links TRBV5-6 to TRBJ1-3, with TRBD1 identical over 7 bases. With 4 bases clipped from V and 4 bases from J, the junction kept 11 bases outside the gene matches. This CDR3 comprises 16 residues. The V gene's germline CDR1 is SGHDT and CDR2 YYEEEE.

The CDR3 here is CASTPTRGLVAQYF. The CDR3 DNA reads TGTGCCAGCACCCCGACCAGGGGACTAGTGGCGCAGTATTTT. The J gene is TRBJ2-3, the V gene TRBV6-1; 8 nucleotides line up with TRBD2. V shed 7 bases, J shed 10 bases, and the junction held 13 bases outside the gene matches. The CDR3 is 14 amino acids. Germline V gene data show CDR1 as MNHNS and CDR2 as SASEGT.

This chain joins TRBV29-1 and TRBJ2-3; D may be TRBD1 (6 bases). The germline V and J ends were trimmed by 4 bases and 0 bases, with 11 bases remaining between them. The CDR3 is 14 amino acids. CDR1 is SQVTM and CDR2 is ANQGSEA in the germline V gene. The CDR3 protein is CSVAGAPSTDTQYF. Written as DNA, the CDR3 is TGCAGCGTTGCAGGGGCTCCTAGCACAGATACGCAGTATTTT.

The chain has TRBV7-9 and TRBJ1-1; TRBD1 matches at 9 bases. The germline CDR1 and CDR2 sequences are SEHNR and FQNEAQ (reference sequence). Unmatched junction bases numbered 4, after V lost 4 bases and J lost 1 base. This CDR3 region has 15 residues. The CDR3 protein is CASSSDRGWNTEAFF. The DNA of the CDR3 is TGTGCCAGCAGCTCGGACAGGGGCTGGAACACTGAAGCTTTCTTT.

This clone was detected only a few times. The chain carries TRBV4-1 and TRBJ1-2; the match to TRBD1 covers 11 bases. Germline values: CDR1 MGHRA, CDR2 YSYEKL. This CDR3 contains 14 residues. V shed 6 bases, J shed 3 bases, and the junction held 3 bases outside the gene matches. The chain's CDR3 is CASSRDRGDYGYTF. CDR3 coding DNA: TGCGCCAGCAGTAGGGACAGGGGGGACTATGGCTACACCTTC.

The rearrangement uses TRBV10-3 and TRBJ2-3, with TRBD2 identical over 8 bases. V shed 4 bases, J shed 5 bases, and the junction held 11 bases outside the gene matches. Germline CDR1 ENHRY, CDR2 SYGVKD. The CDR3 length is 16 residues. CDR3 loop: CAISGETSALGDTQYF. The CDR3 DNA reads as TGTGCCATCAGTGGTGAGACTAGCGCCCTCGGAGATACGCAGTATTTT.

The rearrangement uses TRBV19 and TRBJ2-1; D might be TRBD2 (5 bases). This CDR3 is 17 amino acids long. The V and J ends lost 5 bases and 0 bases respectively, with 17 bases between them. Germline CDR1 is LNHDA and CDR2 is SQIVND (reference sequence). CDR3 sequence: CASSARDYLLSYNEQFF. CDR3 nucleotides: TGTGCCAGTAGTGCGCGAGACTACCTCCTCTCCTACAATGAGCAGTTCTTC.

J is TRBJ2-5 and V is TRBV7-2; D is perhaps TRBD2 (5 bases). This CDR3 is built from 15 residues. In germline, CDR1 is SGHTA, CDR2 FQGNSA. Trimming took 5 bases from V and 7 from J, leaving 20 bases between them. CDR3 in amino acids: CASSRQPSPKGTQYF. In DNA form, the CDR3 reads TGTGCCAGCAGCAGGCAGCCTAGCCCCAAGGGGACCCAGTACTTC.

For the CDR3, the DNA is TGTGCCAGCAGCGGTCACATAGGGAGCCCCTACGAGCAGTACTTC. Translated: CASSGHIGSPYEQYF. This chain connects TRBV14 to TRBJ2-7, with D possibly being TRBD2 (5 bases). Looked up from germline, CDR1 is SGHDN and CDR2 is FVKESK. CDR3 length equals 15 residues. The V and J ends lost 5 bases and 2 bases respectively, with 16 bases between them.

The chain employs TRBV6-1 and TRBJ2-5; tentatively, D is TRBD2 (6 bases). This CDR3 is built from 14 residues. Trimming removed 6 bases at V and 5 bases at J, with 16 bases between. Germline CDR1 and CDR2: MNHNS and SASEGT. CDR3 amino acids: CASRAGTPLETQYF. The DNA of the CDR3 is TGTGCCAGCAGAGCCGGGACTCCCTTGGAGACCCAGTACTTC.

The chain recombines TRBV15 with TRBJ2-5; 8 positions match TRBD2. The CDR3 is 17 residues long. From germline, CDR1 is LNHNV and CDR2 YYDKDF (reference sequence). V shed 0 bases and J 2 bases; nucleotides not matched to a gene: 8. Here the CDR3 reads CATSRDRSGSGQETQYF. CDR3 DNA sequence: TGTGCCACCAGCAGAGATAGGAGCGGGAGTGGACAAGAGACCCAGTACTTC.

CDR3 amino acids: CASSLAPGNAYEQYF. Here the CDR3 DNA reads TGTGCCAGCAGCTTAGCCCCAGGGAATGCCTACGAGCAGTACTTC. The genes are TRBV7-2 and TRBJ2-7; D perhaps matches TRBD1 (5 bases). The ends were cut back, 0 bases at V and 2 bases at J, with 11 bases in the middle. Germline assignment: CDR1 SGHTA and CDR2 FQGNSA. The CDR3 runs to 15 residues.

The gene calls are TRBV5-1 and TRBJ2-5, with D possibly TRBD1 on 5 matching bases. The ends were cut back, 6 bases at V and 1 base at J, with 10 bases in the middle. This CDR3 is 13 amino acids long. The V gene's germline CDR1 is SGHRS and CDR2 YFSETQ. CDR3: CASTDRPQETQYF. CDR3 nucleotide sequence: TGCGCCAGCACCGACAGACCCCAAGAGACCCAGTACTTC. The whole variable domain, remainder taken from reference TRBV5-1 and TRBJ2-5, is KAGVTQTPRYLIKTRGQQVTLSCSPISGHRSVSWYQQTPGQGLQFLFEYFSETQRNKGNFPGRFSGRQFSNSRSEMNVSTLELGDSALYLCASTDRPQETQYFGPGTRLLVL.

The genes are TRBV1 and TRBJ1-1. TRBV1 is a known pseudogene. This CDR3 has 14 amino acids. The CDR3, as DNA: TGCACCAGCAGCCAAGTAGTGATGAACACTGAAGCTTTCTTT. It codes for CTSSQVVMNTEAFF.